The present entry profiles one T cell receptor beta chain with its context. Antigen: not known. These data are taken from a study of regulatory T cells in long-lasting Graves disease. Study observations and caveats: Patients with persistent disease showed a bias toward TRBV28, TRBJ1-2 and TRBJ2-5.

Through Arm-PCR of CDR3 regions and iRepertoire HTBI primers, TCR beta libraries were built. In the source study's methods: The identification of under 65 TRBV and roughly 14 TRBJ segments was made across samples. TCRdb fed the multiplex PCR reads into MiXCR, producing one record per CDR3 protein. The V and J calls shown here were made by TCRdb, not taken from the authors' results. The sample yields 350,000 to 450,000 distinct CDR3 sequences, 15% seen once. Time point here: newly diagnosed GD, antithyroid drugs for less than 3 months. Generation of the TCR library employed RNA extracted from PBMCs. Per the germline V gene, CDR1 is MDHEN and CDR2 is SYDVKM. The CDR3 length is 11 residues. These same records also appear under a second study, on T cells in Graves' hyperthyroidism and ophthalmopathy. That source reports: Each diagnosis drew on symptoms, thyroxine, TRAb, thyroid ultrasound and orbital computed tomography findings. Peripheral blood also featured most of the thyroid clonotypes expanded above 0.001.

This sequence joins TRBV28 and TRBJ2-2; D may be TRBD1 (6 bases). This receptor was identified in a woman aged 40 to 50 with Graves disease. The sequencing used peripheral blood mononuclear cells (PBMCs), collected at new diagnosis, from a patient treated with antithyroid drugs. CDR3: CVTGQVGELFF. CDR3 in DNA: TGTGTAACAGGGCAGGTTGGGGAGCTGTTTTTT.